What follows is one T cell receptor beta chain and its context. This entry belongs to a study of control samples from healthy donors and cancer patients. The V and J ends lost 3 bases and 6 bases, in that order; junction bases with no gene match: 2. The CDR3 loop spans 13 amino acids. Measured with immunoSEQ multiplex PCR; TCRdb has only the in-frame clones, and not every one. Of more than 50,000 clones listed, approximately 88% are singletons. The material sequenced was blood. This sequence originates from a man over 45 in good health. This rearrangement joins TRBV12-3 or TRBV12-4 to TRBJ1-2; 9 bases align to TRBD1. This CDR3 reads CASSFGTGNGYTF. The DNA of the CDR3 is TGTGCCAGCAGTTTCGGGACAGGGAATGGCTACACCTTC.